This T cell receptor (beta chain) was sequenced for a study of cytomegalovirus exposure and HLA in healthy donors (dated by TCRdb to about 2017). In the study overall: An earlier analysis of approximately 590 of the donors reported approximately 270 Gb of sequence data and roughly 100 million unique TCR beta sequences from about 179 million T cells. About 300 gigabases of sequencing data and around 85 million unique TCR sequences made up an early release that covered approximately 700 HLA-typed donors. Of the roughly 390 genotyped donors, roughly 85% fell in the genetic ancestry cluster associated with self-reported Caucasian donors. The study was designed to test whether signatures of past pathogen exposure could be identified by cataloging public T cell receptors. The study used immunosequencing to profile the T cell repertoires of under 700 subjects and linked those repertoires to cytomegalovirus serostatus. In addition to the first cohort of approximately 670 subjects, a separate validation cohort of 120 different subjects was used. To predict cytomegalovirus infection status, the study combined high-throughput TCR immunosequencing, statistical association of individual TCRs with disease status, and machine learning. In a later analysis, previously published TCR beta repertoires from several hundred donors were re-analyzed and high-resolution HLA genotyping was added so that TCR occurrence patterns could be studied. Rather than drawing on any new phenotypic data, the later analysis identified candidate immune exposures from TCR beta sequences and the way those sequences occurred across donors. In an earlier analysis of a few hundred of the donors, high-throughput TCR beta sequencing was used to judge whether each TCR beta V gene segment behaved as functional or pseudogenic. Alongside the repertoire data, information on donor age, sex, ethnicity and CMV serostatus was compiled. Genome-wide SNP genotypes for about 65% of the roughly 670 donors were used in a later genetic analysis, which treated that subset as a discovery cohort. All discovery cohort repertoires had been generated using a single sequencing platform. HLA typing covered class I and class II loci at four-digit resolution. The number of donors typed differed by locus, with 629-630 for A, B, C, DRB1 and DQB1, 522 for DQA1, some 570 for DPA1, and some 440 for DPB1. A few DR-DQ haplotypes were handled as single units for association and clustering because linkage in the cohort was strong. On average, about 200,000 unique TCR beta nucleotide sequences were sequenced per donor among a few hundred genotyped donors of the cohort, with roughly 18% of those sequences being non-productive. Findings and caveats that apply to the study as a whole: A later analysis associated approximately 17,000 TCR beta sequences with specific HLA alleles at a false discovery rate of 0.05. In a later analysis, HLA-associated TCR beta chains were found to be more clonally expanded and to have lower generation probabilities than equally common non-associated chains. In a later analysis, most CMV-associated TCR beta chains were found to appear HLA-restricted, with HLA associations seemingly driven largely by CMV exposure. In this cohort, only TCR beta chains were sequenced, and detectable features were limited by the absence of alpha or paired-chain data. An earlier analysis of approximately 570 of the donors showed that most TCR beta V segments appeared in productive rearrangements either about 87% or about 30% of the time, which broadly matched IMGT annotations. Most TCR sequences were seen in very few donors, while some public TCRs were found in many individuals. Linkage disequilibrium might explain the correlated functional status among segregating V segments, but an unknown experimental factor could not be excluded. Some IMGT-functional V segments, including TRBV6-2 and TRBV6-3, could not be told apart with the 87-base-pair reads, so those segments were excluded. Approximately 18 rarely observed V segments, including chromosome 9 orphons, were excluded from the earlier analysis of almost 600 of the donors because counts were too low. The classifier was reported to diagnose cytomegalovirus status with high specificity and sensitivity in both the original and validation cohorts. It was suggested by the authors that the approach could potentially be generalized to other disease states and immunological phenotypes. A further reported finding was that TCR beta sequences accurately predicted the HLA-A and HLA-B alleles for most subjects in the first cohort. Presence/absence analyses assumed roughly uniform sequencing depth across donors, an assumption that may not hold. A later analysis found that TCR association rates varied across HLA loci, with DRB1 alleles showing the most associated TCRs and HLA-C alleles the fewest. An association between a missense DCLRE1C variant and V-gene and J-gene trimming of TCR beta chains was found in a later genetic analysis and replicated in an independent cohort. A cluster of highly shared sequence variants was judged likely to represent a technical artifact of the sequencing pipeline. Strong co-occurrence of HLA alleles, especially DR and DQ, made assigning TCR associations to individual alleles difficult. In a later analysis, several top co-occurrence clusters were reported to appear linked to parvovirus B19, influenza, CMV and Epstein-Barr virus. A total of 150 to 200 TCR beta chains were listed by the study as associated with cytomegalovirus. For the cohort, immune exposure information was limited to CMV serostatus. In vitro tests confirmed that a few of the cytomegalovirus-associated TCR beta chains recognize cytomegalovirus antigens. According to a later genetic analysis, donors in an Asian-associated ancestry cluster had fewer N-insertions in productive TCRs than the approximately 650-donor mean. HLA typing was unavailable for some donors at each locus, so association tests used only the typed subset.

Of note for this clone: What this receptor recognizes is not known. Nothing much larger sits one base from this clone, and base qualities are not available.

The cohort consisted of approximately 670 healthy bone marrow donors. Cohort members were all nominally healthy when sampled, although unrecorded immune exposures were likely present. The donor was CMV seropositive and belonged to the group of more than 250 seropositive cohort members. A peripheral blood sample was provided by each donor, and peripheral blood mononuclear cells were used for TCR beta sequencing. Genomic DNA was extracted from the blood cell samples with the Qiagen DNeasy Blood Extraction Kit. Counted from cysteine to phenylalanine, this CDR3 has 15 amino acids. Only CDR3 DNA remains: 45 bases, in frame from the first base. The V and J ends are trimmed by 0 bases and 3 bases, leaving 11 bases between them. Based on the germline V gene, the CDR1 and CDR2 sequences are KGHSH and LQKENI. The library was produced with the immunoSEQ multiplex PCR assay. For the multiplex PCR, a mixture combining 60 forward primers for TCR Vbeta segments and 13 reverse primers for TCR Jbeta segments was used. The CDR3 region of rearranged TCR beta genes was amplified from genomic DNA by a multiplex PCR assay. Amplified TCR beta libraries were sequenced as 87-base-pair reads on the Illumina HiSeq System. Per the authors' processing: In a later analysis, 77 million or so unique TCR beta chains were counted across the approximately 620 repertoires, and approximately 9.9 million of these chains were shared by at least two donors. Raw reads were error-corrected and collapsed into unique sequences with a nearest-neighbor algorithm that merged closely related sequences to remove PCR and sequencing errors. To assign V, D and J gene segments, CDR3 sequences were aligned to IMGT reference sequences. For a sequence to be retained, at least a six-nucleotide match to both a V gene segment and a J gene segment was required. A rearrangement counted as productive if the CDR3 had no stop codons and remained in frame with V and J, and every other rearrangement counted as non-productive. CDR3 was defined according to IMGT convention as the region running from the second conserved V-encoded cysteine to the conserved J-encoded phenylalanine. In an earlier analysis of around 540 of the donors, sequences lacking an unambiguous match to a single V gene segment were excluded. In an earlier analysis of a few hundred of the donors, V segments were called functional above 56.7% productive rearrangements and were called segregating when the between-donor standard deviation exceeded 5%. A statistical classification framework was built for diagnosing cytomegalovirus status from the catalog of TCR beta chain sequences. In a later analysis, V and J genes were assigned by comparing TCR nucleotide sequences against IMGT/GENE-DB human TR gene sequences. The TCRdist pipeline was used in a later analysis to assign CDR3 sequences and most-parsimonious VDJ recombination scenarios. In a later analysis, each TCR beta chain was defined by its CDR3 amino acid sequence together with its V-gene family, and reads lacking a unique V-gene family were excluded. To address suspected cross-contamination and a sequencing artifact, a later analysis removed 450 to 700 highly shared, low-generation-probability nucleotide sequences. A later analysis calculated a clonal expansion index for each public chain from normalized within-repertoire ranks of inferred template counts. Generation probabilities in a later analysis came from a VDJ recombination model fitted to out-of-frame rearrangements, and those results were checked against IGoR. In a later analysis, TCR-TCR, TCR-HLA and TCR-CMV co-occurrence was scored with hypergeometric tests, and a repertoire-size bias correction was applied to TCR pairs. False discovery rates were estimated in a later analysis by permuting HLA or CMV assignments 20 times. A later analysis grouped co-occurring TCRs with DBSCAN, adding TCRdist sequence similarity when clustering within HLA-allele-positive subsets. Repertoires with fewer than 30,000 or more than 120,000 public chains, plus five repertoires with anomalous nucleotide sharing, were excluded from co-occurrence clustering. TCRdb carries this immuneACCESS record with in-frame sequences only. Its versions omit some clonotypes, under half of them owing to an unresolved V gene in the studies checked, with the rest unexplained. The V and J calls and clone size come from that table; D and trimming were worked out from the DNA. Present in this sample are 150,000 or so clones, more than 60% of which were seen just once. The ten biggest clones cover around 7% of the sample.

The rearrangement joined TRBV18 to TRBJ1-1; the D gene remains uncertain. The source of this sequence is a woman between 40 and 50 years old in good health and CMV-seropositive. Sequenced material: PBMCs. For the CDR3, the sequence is CASSPPAQRDTEAFF. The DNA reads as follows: TGTGCCAGCTCACCACCTGCACAGAGGGACACTGAAGCTTTCTTT. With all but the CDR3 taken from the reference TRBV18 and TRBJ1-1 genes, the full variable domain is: NAGVMQNPRHLVRRRGQEARLRCSPMKGHSHVYWYRQLPEEGLKFMVYLQKENIIDESGMPKERFSAEFPKEGPSILRIQQVVRGDSAAYFCASSPPAQRDTEAFFGQGTRLTVV.